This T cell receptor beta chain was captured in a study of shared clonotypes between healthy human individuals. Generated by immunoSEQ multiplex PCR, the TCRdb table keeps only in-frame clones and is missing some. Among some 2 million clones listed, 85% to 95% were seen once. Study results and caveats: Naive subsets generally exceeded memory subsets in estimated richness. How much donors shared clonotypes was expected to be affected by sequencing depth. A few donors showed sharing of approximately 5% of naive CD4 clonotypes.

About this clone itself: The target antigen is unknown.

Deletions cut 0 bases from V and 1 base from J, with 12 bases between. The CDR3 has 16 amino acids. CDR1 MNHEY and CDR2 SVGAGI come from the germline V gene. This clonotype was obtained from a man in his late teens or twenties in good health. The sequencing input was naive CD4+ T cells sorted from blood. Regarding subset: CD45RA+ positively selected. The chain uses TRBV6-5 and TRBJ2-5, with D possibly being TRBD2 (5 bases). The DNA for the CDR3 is TGTGCCAGCAGTTACTCGGCAGGAGGTGGCCAAGAGACCCAGTACTTC. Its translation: CASSYSAGGGQETQYF.